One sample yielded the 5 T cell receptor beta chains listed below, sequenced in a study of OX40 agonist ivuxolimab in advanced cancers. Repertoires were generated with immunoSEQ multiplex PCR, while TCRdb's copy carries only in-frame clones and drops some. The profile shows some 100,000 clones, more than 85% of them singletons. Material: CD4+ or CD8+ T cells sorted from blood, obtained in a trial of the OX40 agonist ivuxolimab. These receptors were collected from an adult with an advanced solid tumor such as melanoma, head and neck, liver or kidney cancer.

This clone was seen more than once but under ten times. This chain's CDR3 is CASSEGLFTEAFF. The CDR3 DNA reads as TGTGCCAGCAGTGAAGGGCTTTTCACTGAAGCTTTCTTT. The genes are TRBV2 and TRBJ1-1; D gene uncertain. Trimming took 1 base from V and 4 from J, leaving 7 bases between them. This CDR3 contains 13 residues. Germline CDR1 SNHLY, CDR2 FYNNEI.

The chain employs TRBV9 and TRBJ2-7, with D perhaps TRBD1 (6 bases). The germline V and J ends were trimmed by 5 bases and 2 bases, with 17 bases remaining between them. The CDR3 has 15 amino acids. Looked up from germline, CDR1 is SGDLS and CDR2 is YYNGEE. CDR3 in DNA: TGTGCCAGCAGACCCCCAGGGGAACGAACCTACGAGCAGTACTTC. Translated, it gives CASRPPGERTYEQYF.

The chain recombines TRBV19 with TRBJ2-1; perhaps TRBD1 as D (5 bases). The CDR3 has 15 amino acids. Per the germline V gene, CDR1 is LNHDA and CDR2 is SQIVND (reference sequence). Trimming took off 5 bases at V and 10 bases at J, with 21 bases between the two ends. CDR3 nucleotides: TGTGCCAGTAGTCCTTGGCAGGGTAGTTTAGGGGAGCAGTTCTTC. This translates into CASSPWQGSLGEQFF.

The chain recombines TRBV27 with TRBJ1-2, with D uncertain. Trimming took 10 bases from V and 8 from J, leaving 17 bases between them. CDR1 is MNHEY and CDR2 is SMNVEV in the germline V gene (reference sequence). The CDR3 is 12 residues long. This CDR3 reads CATLPIRTGYTF. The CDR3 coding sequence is TGTGCCACCCTACCAATTCGCACGGGCTACACCTTC.

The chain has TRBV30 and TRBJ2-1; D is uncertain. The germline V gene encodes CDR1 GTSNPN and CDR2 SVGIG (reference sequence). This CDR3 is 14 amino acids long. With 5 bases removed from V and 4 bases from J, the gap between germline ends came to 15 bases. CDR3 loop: CAWGLGEHYNEQFF. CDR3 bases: TGTGCCTGGGGCCTAGGCGAACATTACAATGAGCAGTTCTTC.